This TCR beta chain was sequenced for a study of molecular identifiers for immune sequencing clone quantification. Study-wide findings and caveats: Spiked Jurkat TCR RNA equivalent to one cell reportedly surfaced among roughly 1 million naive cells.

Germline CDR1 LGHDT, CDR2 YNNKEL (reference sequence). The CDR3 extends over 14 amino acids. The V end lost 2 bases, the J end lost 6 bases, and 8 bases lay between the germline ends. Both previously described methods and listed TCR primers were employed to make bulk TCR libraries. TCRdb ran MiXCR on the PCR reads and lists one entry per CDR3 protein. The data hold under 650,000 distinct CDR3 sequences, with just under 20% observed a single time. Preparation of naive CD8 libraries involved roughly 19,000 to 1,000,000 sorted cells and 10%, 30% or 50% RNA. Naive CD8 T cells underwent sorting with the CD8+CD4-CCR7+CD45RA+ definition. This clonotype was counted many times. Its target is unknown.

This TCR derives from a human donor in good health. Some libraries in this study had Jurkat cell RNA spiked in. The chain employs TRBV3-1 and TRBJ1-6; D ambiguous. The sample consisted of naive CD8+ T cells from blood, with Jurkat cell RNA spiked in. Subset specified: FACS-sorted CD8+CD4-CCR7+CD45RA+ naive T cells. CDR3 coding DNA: TGTGCCAGCAGCCAAAGGATTAGTAATTCACCCCTCCACTTT. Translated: CASSQRISNSPLHF.